This T cell receptor (beta chain) was profiled in a study of identical twins. TCRdb ran MiXCR on the 5' RACE reads and lists one entry per CDR3 protein. The table has approximately 600,000 distinct CDR3 sequences, about 7.1% seen once. V was shortened by 5 bases and J by 6 bases, with 13 bases between the two germline ends. The germline V gene has CDR1 SGHAT and CDR2 FQNNGV. This CDR3 region has 13 residues. These records were also assigned to another study, of yellow fever vaccine responses in identical twins.

The sequencing input was PBMCs. The chain combines TRBV11-2 with TRBJ1-2; tentatively, D is TRBD1 (6 bases). The TCR originated in a woman between 18 and 29 years old in good health. CDR3 loop: CASSPQGGHGYTF. The CDR3 DNA is TGTGCCAGCAGCCCCCAAGGGGGTCATGGCTACACCTTC. Drawing the rest from reference TRBV11-2 and TRBJ1-2, the complete variable domain is EAGVAQSPRYKIIEKRQSVAFWCNPISGHATLYWYQQILGQGPKLLIQFQNNGVVDDSQLPKDRFSAERLKGVDSTLKIQPAKLEDSAVYLCASSPQGGHGYTFGSGTRLTVV.